These 16 T cell receptor beta chains share one sample of origin, sequenced in a study of T cells in Graves' hyperthyroidism and ophthalmopathy. Using RNA transcripts as the source, TCR beta CDR3 regions were amplified. Initially, a first-round RT-PCR of the TCR CDR3 employed the HTBI primer set. In TCRdb, the multiplex PCR reads were re-called with MiXCR into one record per CDR3 protein. The sample lists 700,000 to 950,000 distinct CDR3 sequences; 35% were seen once. The specimen was blood. These receptors were taken from a woman aged 35 to 49 with Graves' hyperthyroidism.

V usage is TRBV6-2 or TRBV6-3 and J usage is TRBJ2-5; 10 bases match TRBD2. With V trimmed by 6 bases and J by 3 bases, 4 bases remained unmatched. The CDR3 totals 14 residues. The germline CDR1 and CDR2 sequences are MNHEY and SVGEGT. CDR3 amino acids: CASRRTSGKETQYF. The CDR3 DNA follows: TGTGCCAGCAGACGGACTAGCGGTAAAGAGACCCAGTACTTC.

This clonotype was recorded at least ten times. The V gene is TRBV10-2, the J gene TRBJ1-1, with D perhaps matching TRBD1 (6 bases). From germline, CDR1 is WSHSY and CDR2 SAAADI. The V gene lost 7 bases and the J gene lost 1 base, with 10 bases spanning the gap. The CDR3 has 13 residues. CDR3 residues: CASTRTENTEAFF. The DNA for the CDR3 is TGCGCCAGCACCCGGACAGAGAACACTGAAGCTTTCTTT.

A note on this clonotype: A single base separates this from a much larger clone, so it may be a read error. The V gene is TRBV10-3, the J gene TRBJ1-3; D gene unclear. The CDR3 runs 17 residues. The germline V and J ends were trimmed by 0 bases and 3 bases, with 15 bases remaining between them. Germline assignment: CDR1 ENHRY and CDR2 SYGVKD. The CDR3 loop reads CAISESVPRRFGNTIYF. CDR3 sequence (DNA): TGTGCCATCAGTGAGTCGGTACCCCGGCGGTTTGGAAACACCATATATTTT.

Ten or more counts support this clonotype. This chain connects TRBV7-2 to TRBJ2-5; no reliable D call. Germline V gives CDR1 SGHTA, CDR2 FQGNSA. The V end lost 1 base, the J end lost 7 bases, and 10 bases lay between the germline ends. CDR3 length: 13 residues. CDR3 bases: TGTGCCAGCAGCTTAGTTCAGACCGGGACCCAGTACTTC. It codes for CASSLVQTGTQYF.

J is TRBJ1-2 and V is TRBV9; D ambiguous. V lost 0 bases and J lost 4, with 10 bases in between. Germline CDR1 SGDLS, CDR2 YYNGEE. The CDR3 consists of 14 residues. The CDR3 spells CASSVVTATYGYTF. DNA for the CDR3: TGTGCCAGCAGCGTAGTAACAGCTACCTATGGCTACACCTTC.

In this sample, this clonotype turned up many times. The chain carries TRBV4-3 and TRBJ1-4; 7 nucleotides line up with TRBD1. CDR1 is LGHNA and CDR2 is YSLEER in the germline V gene. The CDR3 runs to 15 residues. The V gene end was trimmed by 3 bases and the J gene end by 5 bases; junction bases not matched to a gene: 6. CDR3 nucleotides: TGCGCCAGCAGCCAGGGACAGCAACCCAATGAAAAACTGTTTTTT. It yields the protein CASSQGQQPNEKLFF.

There are many counts of this clonotype. The chain couples TRBV7-2 to TRBJ1-6; no reliable D call. Germline loops: CDR1 SGHTA, CDR2 FQGNSA. V shed 6 bases and J shed 7 bases, with 10 bases lying between them. CDR3 length equals 13 residues. The DNA for the CDR3 is TGTGCCAGCAGATCAGGCGGGAATTCACCCCTCCACTTT. Amino acids: CASRSGGNSPLHF.

The chain employs TRBV27 and TRBJ2-7; maybe TRBD1 (6 bases). Germline V gene data show CDR1 as MNHEY and CDR2 as SMNVEV (reference sequence). Trimming pared 2 bases from V and 5 bases from J, leaving 22 bases between. CDR3 size: 17 residues. CDR3 nucleotides: TGTGCCAGCAGTTTAGCGAGTCAGGGGCCTGGTATCCACGAGCAGTACTTC. Its translation: CASSLASQGPGIHEQYF.

The rearrangement joins TRBV6-5 to TRBJ1-5; TRBD1 matches at 7 bases. V was clipped by 6 bases and J by 9 bases; unmatched bases: 11. Germline loops: CDR1 MNHEY, CDR2 SVGAGI. CDR3 length: 14 residues. CDR3 sequence: CASRQQGPLSPQHF. In DNA, the CDR3 is TGTGCCAGCAGGCAACAGGGGCCCCTATCGCCCCAGCATTTT.

The chain links TRBV6-2 or TRBV6-3 to TRBJ1-2; maybe TRBD1 (5 bases). The V gene's germline CDR1 is MNHEY and CDR2 SVGEGT. Trimming took 3 bases from V and 8 from J, leaving 13 bases between them. The CDR3 loop spans 13 amino acids. CDR3 nucleotide sequence: TGTGCCAGCAGTTATAGTACCGGGACGGGCTACACCTTC. As protein: CASSYSTGTGYTF.

The table lists this clonotype with many counts. The CDR3 loop reads CASSQASETQYF. The CDR3 nucleotides read TGTGCCAGCAGTCAGGCATCGGAGACCCAGTACTTC. The V and J genes are TRBV6-2 or TRBV6-3 and TRBJ2-5; no clear D. The CDR3 is 12 amino acids. Trimming removed 5 bases at V and 5 bases at J, with 9 bases between. CDR1 and CDR2 from the germline V gene are MNHEY and SVGEGT.

This clonotype was detected ten times or more. The chain has TRBV29-1 and TRBJ2-5, with D maybe TRBD1 (5 bases). Trimming stripped 4 bases from V and 1 base from J, with 7 bases between. This CDR3 has 12 amino acids. Germline CDR1 is SQVTM and CDR2 is ANQGSEA. The CDR3 bases are TGCAGCGTTGGACAGACCCAAGAGACCCAGTACTTC. It yields the protein CSVGQTQETQYF. Full variable domain (remainder filled in from reference TRBV29-1 and TRBJ2-5): SAVISQKPSRDICQRGTSLTIQCQVDSQVTMMFWYRQQPGQSLTLIATANQGSEATYESGFVIDKFPISRPNLTFSTLTVSNMSPEDSSIYLCSVGQTQETQYFGPGTRLLVL.

This chain joins TRBV7-3 and TRBJ2-7, with 11 bases lining up with TRBD1. CDR3 length: 16 amino acids. Germline trimming cut 2 bases from V and 2 bases from J; bases unmatched to any gene: 5. CDR1 is SGHTA and CDR2 is FQGTGA in the germline V gene. This CDR3 is CASSLEGQGVTYEQYF. CDR3 nucleotides: TGTGCCAGCAGCTTAGAGGGACAGGGGGTCACCTACGAGCAGTACTTC.

Regarding this clonotype: The conserved final phenylalanine or tryptophan is absent from the CDR3, which likely points to a read error. It is unclear where the CDR3 begins or ends on the DNA, so no DNA is shown, and the CDR3 is as TCRdb lists it. The chain is built from TRBV14 and TRBJ1-1. The CDR3 is made up of 9 amino acids, end residues included. Germline loops: CDR1 SGHDN, CDR2 FVKESK. This CDR3 is CASSQGIYS.

There are a few counts of this clonotype. This chain uses TRBV19 with TRBJ2-2; unclear D gene. Germline V gives CDR1 LNHDA, CDR2 SQIVND (reference sequence). Trimming stripped 9 bases from V and 8 bases from J, with 7 bases between. CDR3 length: 10 amino acids. In DNA, the CDR3 is TGTGCCAGCGGTTGGGGGGAGCTGTTTTTT. Translating it yields CASGWGELFF.

The chain has TRBV7-6 and TRBJ2-7, with 8 bases that match TRBD1. The end of the DNA aligns better with TRBJ2-1, so the J call may be wrong. The germline CDR1 and CDR2 sequences are SGHVS and FNYEAQ. This CDR3 is 14 amino acids long. CDR3: CASTNPQGANEQFF. For the CDR3, the DNA is TGTGCCAGCACCAACCCCCAGGGGGCAAATGAGCAGTTCTTC.